Below, 10 T cell receptor beta chains from the same sample are listed, as sequenced in a study of blood T cell repertoires in COVID-19. Clones were sequenced by immunoSEQ multiplex PCR, and TCRdb holds only the in-frame ones, with some missing. The data contain over 200,000 clones, 88% of them singletons. Sequences were obtained from peripheral blood. The origin of the receptors is a man aged 40-50 years with acute or convalescent COVID-19.

The V gene is TRBV6-2 or TRBV6-3, the J gene TRBJ2-7; 8 bases match TRBD1. V trimming: 6 bases; J trimming: 3 bases; junction bases outside the gene matches: 1. This CDR3 is built from 12 residues. Germline V gene data show CDR1 as MNHEY and CDR2 as SVGEGT. CDR3 sequence (DNA): TGTGCCAGCAGCGGACAGGGCTACGAGCAGTACTTC. Its translation is CASSGQGYEQYF.

The rearrangement links TRBV12-2 to TRBJ2-1; TRBD2 reflects the table's D call only, with no check against the DNA. TRBV12-2 is a recognized pseudogene. This CDR3 spans 15 amino acids. The CDR3 is CASRSIAGAYNEQFF. CDR3 DNA sequence: TGTGCAAGTCGCTCAATAGCGGGGGCCTACAATGAGCAGTTCTTC.

J is TRBJ2-7 and V is TRBV3-1 (or the pseudogene TRBV3-2); 13 positions match TRBD2. The CDR3 is made up of 13 amino acids. The germline gives CDR1 LGHDT, CDR2 YNNKEL (reference sequence). With V trimmed by 4 bases and J by 9 bases, 3 bases remained unmatched. In DNA form, the CDR3 reads TGTGCCAGCAGCCGGACTAGCGGGGGAACGCAGTACTTC. The encoded protein is CASSRTSGGTQYF.

V is TRBV6-6 and J is TRBJ2-7; 8 bases align to TRBD1. This CDR3 is 14 amino acids long. V shed 2 bases, J shed 2 bases, and the junction held 2 bases outside the gene matches. The germline V gene has CDR1 MNHNY and CDR2 SVGAGI (reference sequence). CDR3 DNA sequence: TGTGCCAGCAGTTACGCAGGGGGCGCCTACGAGCAGTACTTC. Translation gives CASSYAGGAYEQYF.

The J gene is TRBJ1-2, the V gene TRBV5-1; perhaps TRBD1 as D (6 bases). CDR3 length equals 15 residues. V lost 4 bases, J lost 4 bases, and 17 bases lay in between. Germline CDR1 is SGHRS and CDR2 is YFSETQ. The CDR3 loop is CASSPAGGGGYGYTF. The CDR3, as DNA: TGCGCCAGCAGCCCAGCCGGGGGGGGCGGCTATGGCTACACCTTC.

The gene calls are TRBV5-4 and TRBJ2-7; 7 positions agree with TRBD2. Germline assignment: CDR1 SGHNT and CDR2 YYREEE (reference sequence). The CDR3 totals 14 residues. Losses at the gene ends were 0 bases for V and 1 base for J; bases not matched to a gene: 1. The CDR3 reads CASSLGDYSYEQYF. In DNA, the CDR3 is TGTGCCAGCAGCTTGGGGGACTATTCCTACGAGCAGTACTTC.

This rearrangement joins TRBV7-8 to TRBJ1-1; 9 bases are a match to TRBD1. This CDR3 is built from 13 residues. J was trimmed by 4 bases and V by 5 bases; bases with no gene match: 2. In germline, CDR1 is SGHVS, CDR2 FQNEAQ. For the CDR3, the DNA is TGTGCCAGCAGCCGGGACAGGGCCACTGAAGCTTTCTTT. Its translation is CASSRDRATEAFF.

About this clone: Within the sample, other DNA sequences also encode this same CDR3. The V and J genes are TRBV5-1 and TRBJ2-7; D not certain. The germline CDR1 and CDR2 sequences are SGHRS and YFSETQ. The V end lost 0 bases, the J end lost 7 bases, and 8 bases lay between the germline ends. This CDR3 has 12 amino acids. CDR3 in amino acids: CASSLGGSEQYF. The CDR3 DNA follows: TGCGCCAGCAGCTTGGGAGGTTCGGAGCAGTACTTC. Full variable domain (outside the CDR3, taken from reference TRBV5-1 and TRBJ2-7): KAGVTQTPRYLIKTRGQQVTLSCSPISGHRSVSWYQQTPGQGLQFLFEYFSETQRNKGNFPGRFSGRQFSNSRSEMNVSTLELGDSALYLCASSLGGSEQYFGPGTRLTVT.

The V and J genes are TRBV13 and TRBJ2-1; no clear D. Germline V gives CDR1 PRHDT, CDR2 FYEKMQ (reference sequence). Between the trimmed V and J ends, which lost 3 bases and 5 bases, there was a span of 11 bases. This CDR3 region has 14 residues. CDR3 DNA: TGTGCCAGCAGCTTCGGCCAGGTGCACAATGAGCAGTTCTTC. Residues: CASSFGQVHNEQFF.

The chain links TRBV7-6 to TRBJ2-1, with TRBD2 identical over 8 bases. This CDR3 contains 16 residues. After removal of 6 bases from V and 6 bases from J, the junction contained 13 bases not matched to a gene. Germline CDR1 SGHVS, CDR2 FNYEAQ. The CDR3 DNA reads as TGTGCCAGCAGACGATGGGAACTAGCGGACCCCAATGAGCAGTTCTTC. Translation: CASRRWELADPNEQFF.